This T cell receptor (beta chain) was captured by sequencing in a study of molecular identifiers for immune sequencing clone quantification. Study-wide results and caveats: Spiked Jurkat TCR RNA originating from one cell could reportedly be identified amid about a million naive cells. Highly expanded clone sizes could end up underestimated if a barcode were shared by identical TCR molecules. Clones exceeding 20 RNA copies carried over 99% of effector molecules but under 1% of naive-cell molecules.

Sorting recovered naive CD8 T cells on a CD8+CD4-CCR7+CD45RA+ profile. This clonotype occurred many times. Antigen: not known. CDR3 length equals 15 residues. In germline, CDR1 is SGDLS, CDR2 YYNGEE. V was clipped by 2 bases and J by 3 bases, with 15 bases between them. MiXCR, run by TCRdb on the PCR reads, gives a single entry per CDR3 protein. The sample consists of 35,000 to 45,000 distinct CDR3 sequences, roughly 20% of them appearing once. The specimen was naive CD8+ T cells from blood, with Jurkat cell RNA spiked in. Sample subset: FACS-sorted CD8+CD4-CCR7+CD45RA+ naive T cells. The clonotype was recovered from a human donor in good health. Some libraries in this study had Jurkat cell RNA spiked in. The chain uses TRBV9 and TRBJ2-7; a possible D gene is TRBD2 (6 bases). CDR3 sequence: CASSVAAGRGYEQYF. The CDR3 DNA reads TGTGCCAGCAGCGTGGCGGCAGGGCGGGGCTACGAGCAGTACTTC. Based on the CDR3 plus reference TRBV9 and TRBJ2-7, the full variable domain is DSGVTQTPKHLITATGQRVTLRCSPRSGDLSVYWYQQSLDQGLQFLIQYYNGEERAKGNILERFSAQQFPDLHSELNLSSLELGDSALYFCASSVAAGRGYEQYFGPGTRLTVT.